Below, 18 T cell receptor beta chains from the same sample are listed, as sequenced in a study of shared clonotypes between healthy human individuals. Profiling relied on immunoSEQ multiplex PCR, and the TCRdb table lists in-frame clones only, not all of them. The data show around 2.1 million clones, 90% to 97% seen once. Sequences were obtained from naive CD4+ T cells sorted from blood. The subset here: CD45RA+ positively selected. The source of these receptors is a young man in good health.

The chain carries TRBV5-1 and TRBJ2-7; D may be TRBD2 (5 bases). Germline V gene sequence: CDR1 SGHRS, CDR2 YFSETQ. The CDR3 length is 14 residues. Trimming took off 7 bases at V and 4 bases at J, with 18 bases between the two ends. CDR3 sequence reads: CASSPGGSIYEQYF. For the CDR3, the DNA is TGCGCCAGCTCCCCCGGAGGCAGCATATACGAGCAGTACTTC.

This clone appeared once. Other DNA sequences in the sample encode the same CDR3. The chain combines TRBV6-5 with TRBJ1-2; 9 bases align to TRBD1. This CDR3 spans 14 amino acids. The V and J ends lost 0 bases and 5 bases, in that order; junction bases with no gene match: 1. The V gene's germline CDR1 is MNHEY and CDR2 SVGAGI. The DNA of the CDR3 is TGTGCCAGCAGTTACTCGACAGGGGGTTATGGCTACACCTTC. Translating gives CASSYSTGGYGYTF.

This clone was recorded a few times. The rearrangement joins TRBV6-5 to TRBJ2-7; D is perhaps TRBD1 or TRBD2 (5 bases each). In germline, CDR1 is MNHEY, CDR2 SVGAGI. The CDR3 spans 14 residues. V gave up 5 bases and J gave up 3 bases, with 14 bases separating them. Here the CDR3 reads CASSQSGPSYEQYF. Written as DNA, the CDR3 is TGTGCCAGCAGTCAATCGGGACCTAGCTACGAGCAGTACTTC.

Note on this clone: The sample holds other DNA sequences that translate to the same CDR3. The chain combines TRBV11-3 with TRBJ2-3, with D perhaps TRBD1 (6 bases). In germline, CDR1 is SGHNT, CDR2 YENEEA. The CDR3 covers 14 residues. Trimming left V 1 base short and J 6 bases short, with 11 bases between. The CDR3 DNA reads TGTGCCAGCAGCTTAGGGGGCGGACAGGATACGCAGTATTTT. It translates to CASSLGGGQDTQYF.

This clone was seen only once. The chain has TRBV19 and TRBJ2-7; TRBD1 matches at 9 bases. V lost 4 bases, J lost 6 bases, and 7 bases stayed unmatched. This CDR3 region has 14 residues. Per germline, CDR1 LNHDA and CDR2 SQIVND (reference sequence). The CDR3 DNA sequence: TGTGCCAGTAGTACAATGACAGGGGGAGGCGAGCAGTACTTC. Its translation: CASSTMTGGGEQYF. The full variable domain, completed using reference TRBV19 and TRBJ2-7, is DGGITQSPKYLFRKEGQNVTLSCEQNLNHDAMYWYRQDPGQGLRLIYYSQIVNDFQKGDIAEGYSVSREKKESFPLTVTSAQKNPTAFYLCASSTMTGGGEQYFGPGTRLTVT.

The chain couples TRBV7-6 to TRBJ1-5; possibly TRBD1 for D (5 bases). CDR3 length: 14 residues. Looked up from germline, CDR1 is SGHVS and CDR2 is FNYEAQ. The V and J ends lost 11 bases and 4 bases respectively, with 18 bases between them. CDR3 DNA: TGTGCCGGGAGGGGCTCCGGGGAGAATCAGCCCCAGCATTTT. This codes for CAGRGSGENQPQHF.

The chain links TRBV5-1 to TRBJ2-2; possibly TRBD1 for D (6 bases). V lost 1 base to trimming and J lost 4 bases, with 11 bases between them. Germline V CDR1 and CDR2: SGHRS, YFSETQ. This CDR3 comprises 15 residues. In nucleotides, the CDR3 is TGCGCCAGCAGCTTGCAGGGGCAGAGCACCGGGGAGCTGTTTTTT. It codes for CASSLQGQSTGELFF.

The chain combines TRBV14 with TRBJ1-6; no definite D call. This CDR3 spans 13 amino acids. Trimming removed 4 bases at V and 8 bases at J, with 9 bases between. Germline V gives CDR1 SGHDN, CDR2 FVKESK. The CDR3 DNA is TGTGCCAGCAGCCCAAGAATGGATTCACCCCTCCACTTT. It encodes CASSPRMDSPLHF.

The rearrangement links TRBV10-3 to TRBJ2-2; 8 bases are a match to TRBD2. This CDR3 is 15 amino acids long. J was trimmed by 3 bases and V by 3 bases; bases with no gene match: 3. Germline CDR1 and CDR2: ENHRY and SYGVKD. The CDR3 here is CAISETLADTGELFF. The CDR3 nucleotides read TGTGCCATCAGTGAAACACTAGCGGACACCGGGGAGCTGTTTTTT.

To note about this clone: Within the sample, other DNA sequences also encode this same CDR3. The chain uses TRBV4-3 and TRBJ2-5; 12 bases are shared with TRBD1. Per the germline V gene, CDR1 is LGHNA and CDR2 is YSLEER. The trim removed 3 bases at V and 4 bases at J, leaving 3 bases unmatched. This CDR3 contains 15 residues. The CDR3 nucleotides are TGCGCCAGCAGCCAGGGACAGGGGGCCGGAGAGACCCAGTACTTC. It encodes CASSQGQGAGETQYF.

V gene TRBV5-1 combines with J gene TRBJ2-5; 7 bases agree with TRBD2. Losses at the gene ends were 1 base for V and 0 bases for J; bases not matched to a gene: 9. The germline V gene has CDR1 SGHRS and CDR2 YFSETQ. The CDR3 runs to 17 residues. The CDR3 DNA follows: TGCGCCAGCAGCTTGTCGGGGGGAGCGGGGCACCAAGAGACCCAGTACTTC. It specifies CASSLSGGAGHQETQYF.

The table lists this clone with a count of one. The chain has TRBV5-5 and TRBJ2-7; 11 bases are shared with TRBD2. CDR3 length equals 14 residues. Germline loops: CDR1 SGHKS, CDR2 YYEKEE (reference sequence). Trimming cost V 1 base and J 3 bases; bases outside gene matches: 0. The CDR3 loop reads CASSLTSGGYEQYF. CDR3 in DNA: TGTGCCAGCAGCTTGACTAGCGGGGGCTACGAGCAGTACTTC.

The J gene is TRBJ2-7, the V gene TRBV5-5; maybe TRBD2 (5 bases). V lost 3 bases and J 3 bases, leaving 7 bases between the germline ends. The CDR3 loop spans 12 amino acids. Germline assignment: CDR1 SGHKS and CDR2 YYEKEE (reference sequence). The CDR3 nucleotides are TGTGCCAGCAGCTCCGGACTCTACGAGCAGTACTTC. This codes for CASSSGLYEQYF. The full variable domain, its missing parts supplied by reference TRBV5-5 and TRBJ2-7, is DAGVTQSPTHLIKTRGQQVTLRCSPISGHKSVSWYQQVLGQGPQFIFQYYEKEERGRGNFPDRFSARQFPNYSSELNVNALLLGDSALYLCASSSGLYEQYFGPGTRLTVT.

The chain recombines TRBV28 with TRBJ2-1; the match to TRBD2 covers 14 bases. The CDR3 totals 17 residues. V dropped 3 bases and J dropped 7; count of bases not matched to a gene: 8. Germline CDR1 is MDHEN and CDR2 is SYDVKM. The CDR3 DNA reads TGTGCCAGCAGTTTTAGACTAGCGGGGGGGCCAGGGAATGAGCAGTTCTTC. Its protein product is CASSFRLAGGPGNEQFF.

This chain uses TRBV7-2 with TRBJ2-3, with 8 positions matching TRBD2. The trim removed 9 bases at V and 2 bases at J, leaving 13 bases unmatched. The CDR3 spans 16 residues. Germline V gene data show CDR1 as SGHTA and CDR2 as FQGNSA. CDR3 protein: CASGGASGLATDTQYF. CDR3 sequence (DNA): TGTGCCAGTGGGGGGGCTAGCGGGCTAGCCACAGATACGCAGTATTTT.

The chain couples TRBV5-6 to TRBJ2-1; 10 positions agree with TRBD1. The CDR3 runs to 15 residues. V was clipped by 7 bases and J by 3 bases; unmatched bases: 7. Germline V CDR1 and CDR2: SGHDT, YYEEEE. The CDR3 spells CASGAGTGVYNEQFF. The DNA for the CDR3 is TGTGCCAGCGGCGCCGGGACAGGGGTCTACAATGAGCAGTTCTTC.

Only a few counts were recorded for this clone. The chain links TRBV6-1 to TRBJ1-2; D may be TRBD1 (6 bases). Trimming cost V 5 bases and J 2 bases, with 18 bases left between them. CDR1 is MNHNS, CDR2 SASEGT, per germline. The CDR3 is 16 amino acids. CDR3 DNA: TGTGCCAGCAGTCAAGATCCAGGGGCCAAGAACTATGGCTACACCTTC. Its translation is CASSQDPGAKNYGYTF.

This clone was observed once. The CDR3 loop reads CSVGQGANSNQPQHF. The CDR3 region has the DNA TGCAGTGTCGGACAGGGGGCTAATAGCAATCAGCCCCAGCATTTT. This chain joins TRBV29-1 and TRBJ1-5; 11 bases are shared with TRBD1. The CDR3 has 15 residues. Germline V gene sequence: CDR1 SQVTM, CDR2 ANQGSEA.